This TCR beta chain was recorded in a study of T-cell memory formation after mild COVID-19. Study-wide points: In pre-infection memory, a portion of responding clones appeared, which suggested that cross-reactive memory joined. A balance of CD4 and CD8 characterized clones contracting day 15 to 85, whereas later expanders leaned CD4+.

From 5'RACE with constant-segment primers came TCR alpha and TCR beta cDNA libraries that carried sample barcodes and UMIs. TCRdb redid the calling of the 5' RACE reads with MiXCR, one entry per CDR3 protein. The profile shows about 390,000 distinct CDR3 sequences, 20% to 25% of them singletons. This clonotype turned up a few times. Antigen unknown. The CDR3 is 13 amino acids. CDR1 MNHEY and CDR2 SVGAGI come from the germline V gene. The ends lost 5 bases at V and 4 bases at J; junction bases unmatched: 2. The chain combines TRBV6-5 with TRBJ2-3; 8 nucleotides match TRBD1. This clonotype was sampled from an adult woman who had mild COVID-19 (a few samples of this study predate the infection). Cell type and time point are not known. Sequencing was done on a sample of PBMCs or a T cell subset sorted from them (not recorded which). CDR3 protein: CASSGQGSDTQYF. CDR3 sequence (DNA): TGTGCCAGCAGTGGACAGGGATCAGATACGCAGTATTTT.